This TCR beta chain was identified in a study of early T cells in non-severe SARS-CoV-2 infection. Whole-study context: Whole-blood bulk RNA, unsorted, was sequenced, and chains were unpaired.

This clonotype was seen more than once but under ten times. TCRdb re-analysed the 5' RACE reads in MiXCR, keeping a single row per CDR3 protein. This table holds around 80,000 distinct CDR3 sequences, 12% found once. The germline V and J ends were trimmed by 5 bases and 0 bases, with 12 bases remaining between them. The CDR3 length is 14 residues. The germline V gene has CDR1 DFQATT and CDR2 SNEGSKA (reference sequence). This rearrangement joins TRBV20-1 to TRBJ2-3; D is possibly TRBD1 or TRBD2 (5 bases each). Source material: whole blood. This clonotype originated in an adult who was a healthcare worker with PCR-confirmed SARS-CoV-2 infection or an uninfected control (not recorded which). CDR3 amino acids: CSALRGASTDTQYF. For the CDR3, the DNA is TGCAGTGCTCTTCGAGGGGCTAGCACAGATACGCAGTATTTT.